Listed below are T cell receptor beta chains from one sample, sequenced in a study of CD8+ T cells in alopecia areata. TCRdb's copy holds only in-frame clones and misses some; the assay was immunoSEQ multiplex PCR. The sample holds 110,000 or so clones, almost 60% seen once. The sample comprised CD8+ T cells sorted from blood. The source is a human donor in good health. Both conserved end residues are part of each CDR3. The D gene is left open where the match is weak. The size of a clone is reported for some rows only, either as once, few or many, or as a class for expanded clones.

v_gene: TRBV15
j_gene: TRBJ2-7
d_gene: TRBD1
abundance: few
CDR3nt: TGTGCCACCAGCTCGGGACAGGGGGACGAGCAGTACTTC
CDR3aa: CATSSGQGDEQYF

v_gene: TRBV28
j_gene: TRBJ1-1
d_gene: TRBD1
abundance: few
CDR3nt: TGTGCTTCTTGCTCAGGGGGCACTGAAGCTTTCTTT
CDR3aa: CASCSGGTEAFF

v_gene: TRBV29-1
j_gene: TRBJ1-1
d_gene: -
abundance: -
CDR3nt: TGCAGCGTCGAAATGGGGGGTGAAGCTTTCTTT
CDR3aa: CSVEMGGEAFF

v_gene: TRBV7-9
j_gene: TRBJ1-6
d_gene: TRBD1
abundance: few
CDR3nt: TGTGCCAGCAGCCCCGTTGCCGGGACAGCCGATTCACCCCTCCACTTT
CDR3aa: CASSPVAGTADSPLHF

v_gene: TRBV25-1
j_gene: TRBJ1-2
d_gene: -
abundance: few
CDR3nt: TGTGCCAGCAGTGACGGACCTCCTTATGGCTACACCTTC
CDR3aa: CASSDGPPYGYTF

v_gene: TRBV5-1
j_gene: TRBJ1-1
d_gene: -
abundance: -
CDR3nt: TGCGCCAGCAGCTTGGACTGGAGACCAGCTTTCTTT
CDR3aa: CASSLDWRPAFF

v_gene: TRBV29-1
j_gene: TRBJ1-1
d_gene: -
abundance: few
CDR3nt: TGCAGCGTAGCAGCCACTGAAGCTTTCTTT
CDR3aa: CSVAATEAFF

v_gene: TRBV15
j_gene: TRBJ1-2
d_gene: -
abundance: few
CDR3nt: TGTGCCACCAGCAGAGTAGAGACAGTCTGGGGTGGCTACACCTTC
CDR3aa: CATSRVETVWGGYTF

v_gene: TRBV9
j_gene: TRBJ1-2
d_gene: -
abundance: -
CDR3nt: TGTGCCAGCAGCGTAGGTTCAGGGACGAACTATGGCTACACCTTC
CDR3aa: CASSVGSGTNYGYTF

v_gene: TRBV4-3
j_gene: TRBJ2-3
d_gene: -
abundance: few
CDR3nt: TGCGCCAGCAGCCAAGAGGAACTAAATGGGGATACGCAGTATTTT
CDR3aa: CASSQEELNGDTQYF

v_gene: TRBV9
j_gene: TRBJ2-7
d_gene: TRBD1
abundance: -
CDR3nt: TGTGCCAGCAGTGCCGGGACAGGGAACTACGAGCAGTACTTC
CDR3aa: CASSAGTGNYEQYF

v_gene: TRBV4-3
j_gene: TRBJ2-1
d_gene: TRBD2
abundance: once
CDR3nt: TGCGCCAGCAGCCCGACTAGCGGGGGTTCATACAATGAGCAGTTCTTC
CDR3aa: CASSPTSGGSYNEQFF

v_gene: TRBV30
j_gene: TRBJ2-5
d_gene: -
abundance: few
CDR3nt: TGTGCCTGGAGTGGGGGGCTCGAGACCCAGTACTTC
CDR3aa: CAWSGGLETQYF

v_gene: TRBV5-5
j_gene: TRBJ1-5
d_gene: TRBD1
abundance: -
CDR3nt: TGTGCCAGCAGCCTCCGGCCAGGGGGGGATCAGCCCCAGCATTTT
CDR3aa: CASSLRPGGDQPQHF

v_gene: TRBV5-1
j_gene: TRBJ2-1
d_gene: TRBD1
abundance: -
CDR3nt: TGCGCCAGCAGGTTAGGGGGCCTGTTTCTCTCTGAGCAGTTCTTC
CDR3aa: CASRLGGLFLSEQFF

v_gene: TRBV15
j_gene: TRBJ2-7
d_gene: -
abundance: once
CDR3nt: TGTGCCACCAGCGGAGAAGCCGGGCCGAGGGTCGAGCAGTACTTC
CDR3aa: CATSGEAGPRVEQYF

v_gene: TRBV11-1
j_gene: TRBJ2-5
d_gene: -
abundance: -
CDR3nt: TGTGCCAGCAGCTCCATGTCTTCAAACGAGGCAATGGAGACCCAGTACTTC
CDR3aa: CASSSMSSNEAMETQYF

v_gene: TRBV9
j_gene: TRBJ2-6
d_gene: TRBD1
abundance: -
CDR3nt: TGTGCCAGCAGCGCGACAGGGAGCTATGTATCTGGGGCCAACGTCCTGACTTTC
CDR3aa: CASSATGSYVSGANVLTF

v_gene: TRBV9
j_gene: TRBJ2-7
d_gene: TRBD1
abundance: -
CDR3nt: TGTGCCAGCAGCCCCGGGACAGGGGCGAACGAGCAGTACTTC
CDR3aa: CASSPGTGANEQYF

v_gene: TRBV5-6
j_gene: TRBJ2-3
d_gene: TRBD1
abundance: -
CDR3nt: TGTGCCAGCAGCTTGGGCCAGGGGGCTGCAGATACGCAGTATTTT
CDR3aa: CASSLGQGAADTQYF

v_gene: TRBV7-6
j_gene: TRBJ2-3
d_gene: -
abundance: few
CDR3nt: TGTGCCAGCAGCTTACAGTCGACCCAGCCCCTACGCGATACGCAGTATTTT
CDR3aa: CASSLQSTQPLRDTQYF

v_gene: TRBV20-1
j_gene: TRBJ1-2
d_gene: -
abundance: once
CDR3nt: TGCAGTGCCCCCGGGTACACCTTC
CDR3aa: CSAPGYTF

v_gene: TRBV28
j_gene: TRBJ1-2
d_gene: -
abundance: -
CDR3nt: TGTGCCAGCAGTTTATTTCGACACAACTATGGCTACACCTTC
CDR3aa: CASSLFRHNYGYTF

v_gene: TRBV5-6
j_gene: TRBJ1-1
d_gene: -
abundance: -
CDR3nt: TGTGCCAGCAGCGGGGAACAGGGTGACACTGAAGCTTTCTTT
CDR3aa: CASSGEQGDTEAFF

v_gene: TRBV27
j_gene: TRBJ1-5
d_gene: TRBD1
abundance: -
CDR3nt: TGTGCCAGCAGCCACAGGGGGAGCAATCAGCCCCAGCATTTT
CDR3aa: CASSHRGSNQPQHF

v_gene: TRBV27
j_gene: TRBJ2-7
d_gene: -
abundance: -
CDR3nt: TGTGCCAGCAGTTCCCCCGGTGGAGAGCAGTACTTC
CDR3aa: CASSSPGGEQYF

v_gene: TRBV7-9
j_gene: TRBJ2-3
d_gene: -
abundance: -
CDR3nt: TGTGCCAGCAGCACCCCCTCGTATGGGGGAATTACAGATACGCAGTATTTT
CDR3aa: CASSTPSYGGITDTQYF

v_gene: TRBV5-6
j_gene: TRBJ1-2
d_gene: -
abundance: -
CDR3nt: TGTGCCAGCAGCTTCGGGGCAACTAACTATGGCTACACCTTC
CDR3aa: CASSFGATNYGYTF

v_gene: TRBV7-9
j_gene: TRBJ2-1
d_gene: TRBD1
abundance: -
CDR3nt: TGTGCCAGCAGCTTAATGTCACAGGGGTCGTGGTACAATGAGCAGTTCTTC
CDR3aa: CASSLMSQGSWYNEQFF

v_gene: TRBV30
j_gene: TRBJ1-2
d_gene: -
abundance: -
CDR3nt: TGTGCCTGGAGCGGAGATAGGGCATCGGCGGGCTACACCTTC
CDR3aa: CAWSGDRASAGYTF

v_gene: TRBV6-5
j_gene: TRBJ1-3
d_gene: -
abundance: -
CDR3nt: TGTGCCAGCAGTTACGTCGCTATTGGCTCTGGAAACACCATATATTTT
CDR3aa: CASSYVAIGSGNTIYF

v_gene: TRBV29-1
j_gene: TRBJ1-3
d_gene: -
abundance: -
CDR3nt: TGCACTCGATCTCTCGGTGACAGAGATGGAAACACCATATATTTT
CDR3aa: CTRSLGDRDGNTIYF

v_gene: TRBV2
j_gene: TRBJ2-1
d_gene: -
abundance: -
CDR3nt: TGTGCCAGCTATGCCCCCCGGGACGGAGACACGATTACCAATGAGCAGTTCTTC
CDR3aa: CASYAPRDGDTITNEQFF

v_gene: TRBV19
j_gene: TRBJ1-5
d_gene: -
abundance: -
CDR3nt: TGTGCCAGTAGTAACCTGGACAGACGCCAGCATTTT
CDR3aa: CASSNLDRRQHF

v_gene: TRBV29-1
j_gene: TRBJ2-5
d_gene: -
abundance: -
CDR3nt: TGCAGCGTTCCAGGGGAATCAGGGGAGACCCAGTACTTC
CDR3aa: CSVPGESGETQYF

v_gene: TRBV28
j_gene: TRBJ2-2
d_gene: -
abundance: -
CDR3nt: TGTGCCAGCAGTTTATCAAACACCGGGGAGCTGTTTTTT
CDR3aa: CASSLSNTGELFF

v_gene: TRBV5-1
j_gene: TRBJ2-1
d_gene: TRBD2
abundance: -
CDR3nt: TGCGCCAGGGCTAGCGGGGAGTACAATGAGCAGTTCTTC
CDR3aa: CARASGEYNEQFF

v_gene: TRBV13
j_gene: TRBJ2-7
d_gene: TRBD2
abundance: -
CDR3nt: TGTGCCAGCAGCTTGTTCCGGGGGGTTTCCTACGAGCAGTACTTC
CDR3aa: CASSLFRGVSYEQYF

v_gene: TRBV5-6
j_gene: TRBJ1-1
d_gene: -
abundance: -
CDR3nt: TGTGCCAGCAGCTTGGATAGCCAGGGGAAGAACACTGAAGCTTTCTTT
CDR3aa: CASSLDSQGKNTEAFF

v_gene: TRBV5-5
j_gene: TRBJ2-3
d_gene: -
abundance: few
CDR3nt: TGTGCCAGCAGGGGTCCCTTCACAGATACGCAGTATTTT
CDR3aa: CASRGPFTDTQYF

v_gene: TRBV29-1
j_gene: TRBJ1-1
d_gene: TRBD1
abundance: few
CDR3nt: TGCAGCGCACCACAGGGGGTGGGCACTGAAGCTTTCTTT
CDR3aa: CSAPQGVGTEAFF

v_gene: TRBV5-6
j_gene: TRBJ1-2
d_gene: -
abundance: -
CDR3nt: TGTGCCAGCAGCTTGGACCGGCAGGGCTATGGCTACACCTTC
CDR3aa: CASSLDRQGYGYTF

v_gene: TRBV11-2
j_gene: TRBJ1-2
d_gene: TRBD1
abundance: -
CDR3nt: TGTGCCAGCAGCCGCCGGGACAGGGAGCAAATGTGCGTCGGTTATGGCTACACCTTC
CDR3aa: CASSRRDREQMCVGYGYTF

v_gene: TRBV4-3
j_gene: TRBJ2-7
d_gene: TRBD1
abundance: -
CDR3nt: TGCGCCAGCAGCCAGGAACTCGGACAGGGGCCCCACGAGCAGTACTTC
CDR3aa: CASSQELGQGPHEQYF

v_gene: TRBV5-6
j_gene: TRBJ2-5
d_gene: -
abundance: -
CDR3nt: TGTGCCAGCAGGATGGGCATCCAAGAGACCCAGTACTTC
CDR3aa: CASRMGIQETQYF

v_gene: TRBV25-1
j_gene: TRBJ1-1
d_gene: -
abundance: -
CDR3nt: TGTGCCAGCAGTGATCCGAACACTGAAGCTTTCTTT
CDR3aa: CASSDPNTEAFF

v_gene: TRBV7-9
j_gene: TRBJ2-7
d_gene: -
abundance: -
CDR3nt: TGTGCCAGCAGCTTGCTGGACAGTCCGGCGGGCGAGCAGTACTTC
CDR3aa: CASSLLDSPAGEQYF

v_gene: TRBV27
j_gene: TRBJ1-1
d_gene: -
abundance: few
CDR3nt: TGTGCCAGCAGGGGGGGGAACACTGAAGCTTTCTTT
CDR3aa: CASRGGNTEAFF

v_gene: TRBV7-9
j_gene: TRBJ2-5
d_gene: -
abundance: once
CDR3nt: TGTGCCAGCAGTAATCTACTAGCTCGAGAAGAGACCCAGTACTTC
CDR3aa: CASSNLLAREETQYF

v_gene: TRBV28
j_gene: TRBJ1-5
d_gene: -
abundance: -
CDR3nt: TGTGCCAGCAGCCCCGGGGTTATGTTGCCCCAGCATTTT
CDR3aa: CASSPGVMLPQHF

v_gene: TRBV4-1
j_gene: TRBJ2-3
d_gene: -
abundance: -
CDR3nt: TGCGCCAGCAGCCAGGAAACAACCCAAGAAACAGATACGCAGTATTTT
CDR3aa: CASSQETTQETDTQYF

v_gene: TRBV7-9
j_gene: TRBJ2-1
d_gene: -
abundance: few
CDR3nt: TGTGCCAGCAGCTACCCCCGTGCAGGGGTGAGCTACAATGAGCAGTTCTTC
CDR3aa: CASSYPRAGVSYNEQFF

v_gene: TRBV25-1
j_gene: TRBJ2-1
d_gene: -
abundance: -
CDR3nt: TGTGCCAGCAGTGAATACCCGAGGGGGGGGGATTTTTGGAATGAGCAGTTCTTC
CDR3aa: CASSEYPRGGDFWNEQFF

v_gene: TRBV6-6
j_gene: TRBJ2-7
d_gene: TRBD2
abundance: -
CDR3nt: TGTGCCAGCAGTTACCCGGGGGGCTACGAGCAGTACTTC
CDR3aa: CASSYPGGYEQYF